The 12 T cell receptor beta chains below all came from one sample that was sequenced in a study of shared clonotypes between healthy human individuals. Only in-frame clones appear in the TCRdb table, and some are missing; sequencing was by immunoSEQ multiplex PCR. The table lists over 2 million clones, about nine tenths of them singletons, with approximately 0.41% in the top ten. The sample consisted of naive CD4+ T cells from PBMCs. The subset here: CD45RA+ positively selected. All receptors derive from a man aged 18 to 29 in good health. Some clones in this sample may be carry-over from other donors' samples.

This sequence joins TRBV7-7 and TRBJ2-1; D might be TRBD1 or TRBD2, each matching 5 bases. CDR3 size: 15 residues. The germline V and J ends were trimmed by 5 bases and 8 bases, with 19 bases remaining between them. Germline CDR1 and CDR2: SSHAT and FNYEAQ (reference sequence). DNA of the CDR3: TGTGCCAGCAGCCCTACCGGGACCCAATCGCATGAGCAGTTCTTC. This codes for CASSPTGTQSHEQFF.

Points on this clone: Other DNA sequences of this sample code for an identical CDR3. This rearrangement joins TRBV20-1 to TRBJ2-7, with D possibly TRBD1 on 6 matching bases. The germline V gene has CDR1 DFQATT and CDR2 SNEGSKA (reference sequence). Trimming cost V 6 bases and J 6 bases, with 12 bases left between them. The CDR3 covers 11 residues. This CDR3 is CSAGQGPEQYF. The CDR3 DNA follows: TGCAGTGCCGGGCAGGGGCCCGAGCAGTACTTC.

The chain employs TRBV2 and TRBJ2-7; 8 positions agree with TRBD1. CDR3 size: 14 residues. V shed 7 bases, J shed 3 bases, and the junction held 8 bases outside the gene matches. Per the germline V gene, CDR1 is SNHLY and CDR2 is FYNNEI. CDR3 nucleotides: TGTGCCAGCACAGAGCCGGACAGGGACTACGAGCAGTACTTC. This sequence encodes CASTEPDRDYEQYF.

The CDR3 reads CASSPSQGGNTIYF. The CDR3 DNA sequence: TGTGCCAGCTCACCGAGTCAGGGGGGAAACACCATATATTTT. This chain connects TRBV18 to TRBJ1-3; D is perhaps TRBD1 (6 bases). The CDR3 extends over 14 amino acids. Germline V gives CDR1 KGHSH, CDR2 LQKENI. V lost 3 bases and J 4 bases, leaving 10 bases between the germline ends.

This chain joins TRBV27 and TRBJ1-5; D perhaps matches TRBD1 (5 bases). Trimming stripped 2 bases from V and 6 bases from J, with 11 bases between. Germline-derived CDR1 and CDR2 are MNHEY and SMNVEV (reference sequence). The CDR3 covers 14 residues. CDR3 in amino acids: CASSLRQGSQPQHF. CDR3 bases: TGTGCCAGCAGTTTACGGCAGGGAAGTCAGCCCCAGCATTTT.

V is TRBV7-6 and J is TRBJ1-4, with 7 bases lining up with TRBD1. This CDR3 has 16 residues. Looked up from germline, CDR1 is SGHVS and CDR2 is FNYEAQ. After removal of 4 bases from V and 5 bases from J, the junction contained 10 bases not matched to a gene. The CDR3 bases are TGTGCCAGCAGCTCCCCCCCGGGACAGAAAAATGAAAAACTGTTTTTT. Encoded protein: CASSSPPGQKNEKLFF.

Here the CDR3 reads CAISESNSMNTEAFF. The CDR3 DNA sequence: TGTGCCATCAGTGAGTCGAACAGTATGAACACTGAAGCTTTCTTT. This rearrangement joins TRBV10-3 to TRBJ1-1; D remains ambiguous. The V and J ends lost 0 bases and 0 bases respectively, with 8 bases between them. Per the germline V gene, CDR1 is ENHRY and CDR2 is SYGVKD. This CDR3 contains 15 residues.

V gene TRBV18 combines with J gene TRBJ1-1; D unclear. Between the trimmed V and J ends, which lost 6 bases and 7 bases, there was a span of 12 bases. Germline CDR1 KGHSH, CDR2 LQKENI. The CDR3 sequence is 12 residues long. The CDR3 DNA reads as TGTGCCAGCTCTCAGAGGGAGGGTGAAGCTTTCTTT. Amino acid sequence: CASSQREGEAFF.

The rearrangement uses TRBV2 and TRBJ2-7; possibly TRBD1 for D (5 bases). CDR3 length: 14 amino acids. Germline V gene data show CDR1 as SNHLY and CDR2 as FYNNEI. Trimming removed 10 bases at V and 5 bases at J, with 21 bases between. The chain's CDR3 is CATRKTVLLDEQYF. DNA of the CDR3: TGTGCCACCCGAAAGACAGTCCTCTTGGACGAGCAGTACTTC.

V gene TRBV13 combines with J gene TRBJ2-1, with D unresolved. V lost 3 bases and J 8 bases, leaving 8 bases between the germline ends. The CDR3 has 12 amino acids. The germline V gene has CDR1 PRHDT and CDR2 FYEKMQ (reference sequence). The DNA for the CDR3 is TGTGCCAGCAGCTTTTCCGGCTATGAGCAGTTCTTC. Translated, it gives CASSFSGYEQFF.

The CDR3 here is CASSLNLGTQYF. CDR3 coding DNA: TGTGCCAGCAGCTTAAACCTGGGGACCCAGTACTTC. This chain joins TRBV11-3 and TRBJ2-5; D remains ambiguous. The germline V gene has CDR1 SGHNT and CDR2 YENEEA. V lost 2 bases, J lost 7 bases, and 8 bases lay in between. The CDR3 is 12 residues long.

This chain connects TRBV19 to TRBJ1-5; tentative D call: TRBD1 (5 bases). The CDR3 is 16 amino acids. V dropped 2 bases and J dropped 0 bases, with 11 bases sitting between them. CDR1 and CDR2 (germline): LNHDA, SQIVND (reference sequence). CDR3 protein: CASSIRGDYSNQPQHF. The CDR3 region has the DNA TGTGCCAGTAGTATAAGAGGGGACTATAGCAATCAGCCCCAGCATTTT.